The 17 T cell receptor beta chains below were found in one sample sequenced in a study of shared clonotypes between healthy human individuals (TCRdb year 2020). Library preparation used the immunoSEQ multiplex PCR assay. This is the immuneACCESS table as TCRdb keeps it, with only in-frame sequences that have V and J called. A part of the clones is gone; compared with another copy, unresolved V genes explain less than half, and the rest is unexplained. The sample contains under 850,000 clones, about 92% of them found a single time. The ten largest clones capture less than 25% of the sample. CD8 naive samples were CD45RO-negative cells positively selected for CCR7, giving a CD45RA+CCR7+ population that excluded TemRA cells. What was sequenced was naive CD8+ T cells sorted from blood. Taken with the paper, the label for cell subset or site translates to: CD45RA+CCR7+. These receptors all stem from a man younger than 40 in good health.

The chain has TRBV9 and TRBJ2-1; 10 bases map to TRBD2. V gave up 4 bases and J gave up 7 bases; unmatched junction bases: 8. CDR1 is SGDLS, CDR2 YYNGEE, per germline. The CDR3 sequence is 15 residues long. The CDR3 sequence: CASSHPSGGLNEQFF. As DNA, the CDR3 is TGTGCCAGCAGCCACCCTAGCGGGGGCCTGAATGAGCAGTTCTTC.

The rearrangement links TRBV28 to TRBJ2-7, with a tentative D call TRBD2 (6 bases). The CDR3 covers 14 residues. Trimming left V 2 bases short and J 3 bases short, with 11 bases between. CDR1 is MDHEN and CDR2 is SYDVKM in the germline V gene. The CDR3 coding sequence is TGTGCCAGCAGTTTAAGTACTAGCAGCTACGAGCAGTACTTC. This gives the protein CASSLSTSSYEQYF.

CDR3 coding DNA: TGTGCCAGCAGCGTATCGACGACTAACACCGGGGAGCTGTTTTTT. It codes for CASSVSTTNTGELFF. The chain joins TRBV9 to TRBJ2-2, with D unresolved. The CDR3 runs to 15 residues. CDR1 is SGDLS, CDR2 YYNGEE, per germline. V lost 1 base and J lost 2, with 9 bases in between.

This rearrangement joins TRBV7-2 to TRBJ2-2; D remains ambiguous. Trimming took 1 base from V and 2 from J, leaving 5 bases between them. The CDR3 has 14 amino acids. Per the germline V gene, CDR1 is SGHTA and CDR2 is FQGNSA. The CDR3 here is CASSLGGNTGELFF. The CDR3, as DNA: TGTGCCAGCAGCTTAGGCGGAAACACCGGGGAGCTGTTTTTT.

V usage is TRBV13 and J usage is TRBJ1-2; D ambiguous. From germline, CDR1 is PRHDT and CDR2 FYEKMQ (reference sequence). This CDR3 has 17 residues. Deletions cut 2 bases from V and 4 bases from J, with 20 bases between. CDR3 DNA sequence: TGTGCCAGCAGCTTATGGGGTGAATCCGGTGACGTCTATGGCTACACCTTC. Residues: CASSLWGESGDVYGYTF.

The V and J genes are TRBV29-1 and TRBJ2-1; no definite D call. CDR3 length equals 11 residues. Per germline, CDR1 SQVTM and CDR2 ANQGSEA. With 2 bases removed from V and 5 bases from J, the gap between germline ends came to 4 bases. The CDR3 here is CSVESDNEQFF. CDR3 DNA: TGCAGCGTTGAAAGCGACAATGAGCAGTTCTTC.

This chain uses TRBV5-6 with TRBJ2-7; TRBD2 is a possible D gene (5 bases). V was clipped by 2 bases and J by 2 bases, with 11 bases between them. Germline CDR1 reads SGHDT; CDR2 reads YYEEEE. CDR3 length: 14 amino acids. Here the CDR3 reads CASSLGLSTYEQYF. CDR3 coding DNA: TGTGCCAGCAGCTTAGGACTTTCAACCTACGAGCAGTACTTC. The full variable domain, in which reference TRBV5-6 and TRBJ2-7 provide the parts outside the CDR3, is DAGVTQSPTHLIKTRGQQVTLRCSPKSGHDTVSWYQQALGQGPQFIFQYYEEEERQRGNFPDRFSGHQFPNYSSELNVNALLLGDSALYLCASSLGLSTYEQYFGPGTRLTVT.

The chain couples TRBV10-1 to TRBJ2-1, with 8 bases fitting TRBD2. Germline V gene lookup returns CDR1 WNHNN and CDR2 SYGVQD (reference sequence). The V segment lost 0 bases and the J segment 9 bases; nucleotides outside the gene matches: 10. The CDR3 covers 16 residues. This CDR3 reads CASSESASGSRGEQFF. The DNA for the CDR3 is TGCGCCAGCAGTGAGTCCGCGAGCGGGAGTAGGGGTGAGCAGTTCTTC.

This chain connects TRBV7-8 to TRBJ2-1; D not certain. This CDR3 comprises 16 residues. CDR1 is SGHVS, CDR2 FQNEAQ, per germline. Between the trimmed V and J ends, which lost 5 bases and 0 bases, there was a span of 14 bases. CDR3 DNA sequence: TGTGCCAGCAGCCCTAGTCTGTCCAGCTCCTACAATGAGCAGTTCTTC. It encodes CASSPSLSSSYNEQFF.

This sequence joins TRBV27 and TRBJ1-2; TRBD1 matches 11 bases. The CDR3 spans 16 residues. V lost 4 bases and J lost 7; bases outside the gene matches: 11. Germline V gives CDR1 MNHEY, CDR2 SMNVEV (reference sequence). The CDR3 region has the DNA TGTGCCAGCAGTTCATCAGGGACAGGGGGGCTTGGTGGCTACACCTTC. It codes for CASSSSGTGGLGGYTF.

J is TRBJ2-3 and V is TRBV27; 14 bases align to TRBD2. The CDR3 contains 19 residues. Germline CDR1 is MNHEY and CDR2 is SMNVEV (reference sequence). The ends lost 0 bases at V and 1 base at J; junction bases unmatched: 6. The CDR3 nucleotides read TGTGCCAGCAGTTTATCGGGGACTAGCGGGAGTCTAGGCACAGATACGCAGTATTTT. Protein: CASSLSGTSGSLGTDTQYF.

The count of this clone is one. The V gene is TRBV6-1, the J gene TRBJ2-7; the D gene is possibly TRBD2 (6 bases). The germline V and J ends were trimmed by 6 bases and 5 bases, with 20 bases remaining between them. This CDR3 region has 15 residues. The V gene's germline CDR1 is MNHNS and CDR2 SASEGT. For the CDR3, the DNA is TGTGCCAGCAGCCCGACTAGTGTAGGTATCGACGAGCAGTACTTC. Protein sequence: CASSPTSVGIDEQYF.

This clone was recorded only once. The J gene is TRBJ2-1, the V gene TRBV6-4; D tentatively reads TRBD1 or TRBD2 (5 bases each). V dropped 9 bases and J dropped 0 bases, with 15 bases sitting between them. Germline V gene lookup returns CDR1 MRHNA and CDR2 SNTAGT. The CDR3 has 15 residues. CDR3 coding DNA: TGTGCCAGGCCTGGGGGTTTGAGCTCCTACAATGAGCAGTTCTTC. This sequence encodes CARPGGLSSYNEQFF.

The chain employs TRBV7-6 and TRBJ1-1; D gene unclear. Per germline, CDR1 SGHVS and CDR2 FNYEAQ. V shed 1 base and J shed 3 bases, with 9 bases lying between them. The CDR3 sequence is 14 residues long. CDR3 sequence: CASSLGGGYTEAFF. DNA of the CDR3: TGTGCCAGCAGCTTAGGTGGAGGGTACACTGAAGCTTTCTTT.

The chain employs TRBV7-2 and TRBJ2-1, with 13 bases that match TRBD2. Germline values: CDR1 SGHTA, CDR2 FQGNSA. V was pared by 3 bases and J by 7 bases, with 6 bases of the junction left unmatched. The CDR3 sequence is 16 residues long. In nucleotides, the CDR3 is TGTGCCAGCAGCTTTTCAGAGGGACTAGCGGGGAATGAGCAGTTCTTC. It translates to CASSFSEGLAGNEQFF.

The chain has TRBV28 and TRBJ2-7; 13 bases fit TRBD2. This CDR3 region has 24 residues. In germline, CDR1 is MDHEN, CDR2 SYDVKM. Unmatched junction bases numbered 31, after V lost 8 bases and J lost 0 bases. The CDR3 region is CASSSPLTSGRLDPIQSHSYEQYF. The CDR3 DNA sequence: TGTGCCAGCTCTTCACCTCTGACTAGCGGGAGGCTAGATCCCATCCAATCGCACTCCTACGAGCAGTACTTC. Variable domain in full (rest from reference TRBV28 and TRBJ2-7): DVKVTQSSRYLVKRTGEKVFLECVQDMDHENMFWYRQDPGLGLRLIYFSYDVKMKEKGDIPEGYSVSREKKERFSLILESASTNQTSMYLCASSSPLTSGRLDPIQSHSYEQYFGPGTRLTVT.

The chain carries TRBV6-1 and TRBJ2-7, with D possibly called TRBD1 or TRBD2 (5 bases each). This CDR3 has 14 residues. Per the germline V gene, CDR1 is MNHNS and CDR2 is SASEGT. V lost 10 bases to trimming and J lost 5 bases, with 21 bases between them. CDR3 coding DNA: TGTGCCACGTTACCGCCGGGGCGGCTCCACGAGCAGTACTTC. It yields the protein CATLPPGRLHEQYF.